This T cell receptor beta chain was sequenced for a study of T cells in Graves' hyperthyroidism and ophthalmopathy. Findings and caveats of the study: Blood samples included most of the expanded thyroid clonotypes exceeding 0.001. Using 13 V-J features, a model discriminated ophthalmopathy from stable hyperthyroidism.

Points on this clonotype: Its antigen is as yet unknown.

CDR1 and CDR2 (germline): ENHRY, SYGVKD. V dropped 7 bases and J dropped 5 bases, with 8 bases sitting between them. The CDR3 length is 12 residues. Amplified TCR beta CDR3 regions came from RNA transcripts. A set of HTBI primers served as the primers for a first-round RT-PCR of the TCR CDR3. TCRdb ran MiXCR on the multiplex PCR reads and lists one entry per CDR3 protein. The table shows roughly 500,000 distinct CDR3 sequences, with 46% occurring only once. What was sequenced was peripheral blood or thyroid tissue (not recorded which). This clonotype was obtained from an adult woman with Graves' disease, either hyperthyroidism or ophthalmopathy (not recorded which). The rearrangement joins TRBV10-3 to TRBJ2-2; TRBD2 might be the D (5 bases). CDR3 sequence reads: CAITEGTGELFF. For the CDR3, the DNA is TGTGCCATCACCGAGGGAACCGGGGAGCTGTTTTTT.